This T cell receptor (beta chain) was found in a study of T cell responses to AZD1222 COVID-19 vaccine. The study's findings and limits: There were vaccine-associated CD4 TCRs across spike, dominant at 160-218 and 743-854. The study found Spike-specific TCR breadth and depth rose after two AZD1222 doses.

About this clone itself: What it binds is unknown.

Using immunoSEQ multiplex PCR, the repertoire was profiled, and TCRdb retains in-frame clones only, with some absent. The sample records 98,000 or so clones, about 88% being singletons. CDR1 and CDR2 from the germline V gene are MGHRA and YSYEKL. This CDR3 comprises 17 residues. Trimming cost V 2 bases and J 2 bases, with 16 bases left between them. Sequencing used peripheral blood, obtained 28 days after the second AZD1222 dose. This chain links TRBV4-1 with TRBJ1-5; TRBD1 might be the D (6 bases). The receptor comes from an adult who received the AZD1222 COVID-19 vaccine. The CDR3 DNA sequence: TGCGCCAGCAGCCAAAGCCCACAGGGAGCGGGCAATCAGCCCCAGCATTTT. Protein sequence: CASSQSPQGAGNQPQHF.